The 19 T cell receptor beta chains below were found in one sample sequenced in a study of response to subunit inactivated influenza vaccine. TCRdb ran MiXCR on the RT-PCR reads and lists one entry per CDR3 protein. The table lists about 780,000 distinct CDR3 sequences, about 18% of them singletons. The sample in question was PBMCs from blood, obtained more than 4 days after vaccination. The receptors were sampled from a middle-aged man who received an inactivated influenza vaccine.

At least ten counts were recorded for this clonotype. The chain links TRBV12-3 or TRBV12-4 to TRBJ1-1, with a possible D match to TRBD1 (6 bases). This CDR3 is built from 15 residues. V dropped 7 bases and J dropped 4 bases, with 19 bases sitting between them. CDR3 nucleotide sequence: TGTGCCAGCAAAATATTGGGGGCGTTTGGCACTGAAGCTTTCTTT. It translates to CASKILGAFGTEAFF.

This rearrangement joins TRBV5-1 to TRBJ2-5; 11 bases match TRBD2. The J segment lost 0 bases and the V segment lost 4 bases, leaving 5 bases of the junction unmatched. Germline V CDR1 and CDR2: SGHRS, YFSETQ. This CDR3 comprises 16 residues. This CDR3 reads CASSGLGLADQETQYF. CDR3 nucleotide sequence: TGCGCCAGCAGCGGATTGGGACTAGCGGACCAAGAGACCCAGTACTTC.

The gene calls are TRBV7-6 and TRBJ2-5, with 12 bases that match TRBD2. V trimming: 1 base; J trimming: 10 bases; junction bases outside the gene matches: 4. CDR1 is SGHVS, CDR2 FNYEAQ, per germline. This CDR3 has 14 amino acids. The CDR3 bases are TGTGCCAGCAGCTTAGGACTAGCGGGGGACTACCAGTACTTC. Protein product: CASSLGLAGDYQYF.

The chain combines TRBV7-9 with TRBJ2-7, with TRBD1 matching 7 bases. The CDR3 is 16 amino acids. Per the germline V gene, CDR1 is SEHNR and CDR2 is FQNEAQ (reference sequence). V was pared by 5 bases and J by 2 bases, with 12 bases of the junction left unmatched. The DNA for the CDR3 is TGTGCCAGCAGCGGTACCCGGGGACAGCCTACCTACGAGCAGTACTTC. Translated, it gives CASSGTRGQPTYEQYF.

The chain joins TRBV4-2 to TRBJ2-1, with D perhaps being TRBD1 or TRBD2 (5 bases each). V lost 1 base and J lost 9, with 13 bases in between. The CDR3 loop spans 14 amino acids. Germline lookup yields CDR1 LGHNA and CDR2 YNFKEQ. CDR3 DNA: TGTGCCAGCAGCCAAGTAGGGACGGGGACTGAGCAGTTCTTC. Translation gives CASSQVGTGTEQFF.

In its sample, this clonotype was seen a few times. This rearrangement joins TRBV20-1 to TRBJ2-3, with a weak D call TRBD1 (5 bases). The germline V gene has CDR1 DFQATT and CDR2 SNEGSKA (reference sequence). The CDR3 loop spans 16 amino acids. V lost 0 bases and J 11 bases, leaving 24 bases between the germline ends. The CDR3 nucleotides read TGCAGTGCTAGAGAAGATATTTCGCGCAGGGTCCAAGGGCAGTATTTT. Residues: CSAREDISRRVQGQYF.

The V gene is TRBV12-3 or TRBV12-4, the J gene TRBJ2-2; D gene ambiguous. The CDR3 consists of 12 residues. Trimming removed 6 bases at V and 4 bases at J, with 6 bases between. CDR3 bases: TGTGCCAGCAGCTGGGTCACCGGGGAGCTGTTTTTT. Encoded protein: CASSWVTGELFF.

This clonotype was seen only a few times. The gene calls are TRBV28 and TRBJ1-5; the D is unclear. Deletions cut 6 bases from V and 7 bases from J, with 16 bases between. The CDR3 runs 14 residues. Germline V gives CDR1 MDHEN, CDR2 SYDVKM. CDR3 DNA sequence: TGTGCCAGCAGCCAGATTGGGGTCGGCCAGCCCCAGCATTTT. Translating it yields CASSQIGVGQPQHF.

In its sample, this clonotype was seen many times. This chain links TRBV25-1 with TRBJ2-6; 7 bases are a match to TRBD1. Germline V lookup: CDR1 MGHDK, CDR2 SYGVNS. The CDR3 is 16 amino acids. J was trimmed by 0 bases and V by 4 bases; bases with no gene match: 3. CDR3 nucleotide sequence: TGTGCCAGCAGTGGGGACAGTAGCTCTGGGGCCAACGTCCTGACTTTC. It yields the protein CASSGDSSSGANVLTF.

V usage is TRBV5-1 and J usage is TRBJ1-3; D unresolved. V dropped 0 bases and J dropped 3 bases, with 10 bases sitting between them. The CDR3 covers 15 residues. The germline V gene has CDR1 SGHRS and CDR2 YFSETQ. The CDR3 is CASSLGSGFGNTIYF. CDR3 DNA: TGCGCCAGCAGCTTGGGATCGGGCTTTGGAAACACCATATATTTT.

This clonotype was seen more than once but under ten times. The chain's CDR3 is CASSRKTGGNTDTQYF. In nucleotides, the CDR3 is TGTGCCAGCAGCCGGAAGACAGGGGGGAACACAGATACGCAGTATTTT. The V gene is TRBV7-2, the J gene TRBJ2-3, with 9 bases that match TRBD1. This CDR3 region has 16 residues. The V gene's germline CDR1 is SGHTA and CDR2 FQGNSA. Trimming at V came to 5 bases and at J to 2 bases, leaving 8 bases not matched to a gene.

The chain joins TRBV4-3 to TRBJ2-7; D uncertain. Trimming shortened V by 0 bases and J by 5 bases, and 14 bases separated the two germline ends. Germline V gene data show CDR1 as LGHNA and CDR2 as YSLEER. CDR3 length: 15 amino acids. The CDR3 spells CASSQDFGQQNEQYF. The CDR3 coding sequence is TGCGCCAGCAGCCAAGATTTCGGCCAGCAGAACGAGCAGTACTTC.

This clonotype was counted only a few times. The V and J genes are TRBV15 and TRBJ2-2; D might be TRBD2 (7 bases). V gave up 1 base and J gave up 6 bases, with 15 bases separating them. From germline, CDR1 is LNHNV and CDR2 YYDKDF (reference sequence). This CDR3 is 16 amino acids long. The CDR3 here is CATSRGGASGAGELFF. In nucleotides, the CDR3 is TGTGCCACCAGCAGAGGGGGGGCTAGCGGAGCCGGGGAGCTGTTTTTT.

This clonotype was detected a few times. The genes are TRBV3-1 and TRBJ2-2, with a possible D match to TRBD2 (6 bases). Germline-derived CDR1 and CDR2 are LGHDT and YNNKEL (reference sequence). Deletions cut 2 bases from V and 0 bases from J, with 13 bases between. The CDR3 has 17 amino acids. The DNA of the CDR3 is TGTGCCAGCAGCCAATCCGGGACTCGGACGAACACCGGGGAGCTGTTTTTT. Its protein is CASSQSGTRTNTGELFF.

This clonotype was seen more than once but under ten times. The chain carries TRBV10-1 and TRBJ1-1, with 8 bases matching TRBD1. The ends lost 3 bases at V and 7 bases at J; junction bases unmatched: 13. CDR1 and CDR2 (germline): WNHNN, SYGVQD (reference sequence). The CDR3 covers 16 residues. CDR3: CASSEIPGGRVDEAFF. CDR3 DNA: TGCGCCAGCAGTGAAATTCCAGGGGGCAGGGTAGATGAAGCTTTCTTT.

This clonotype was seen a few times. The chain employs TRBV12-3 or TRBV12-4 and TRBJ1-1; possible D gene TRBD1, 5 bases. V gave up 3 bases and J gave up 7 bases, with 12 bases separating them. The length of the CDR3 is 13 residues. The CDR3 spells CASSFGAQSEAFF. The CDR3 DNA is TGTGCCAGCAGTTTCGGGGCACAAAGTGAAGCTTTCTTT.

This clonotype has a count of ten or more. The chain has TRBV28 and TRBJ2-3; D might be TRBD2 (6 bases). This CDR3 has 15 residues. V was pared by 2 bases and J by 0 bases, with 9 bases between. Germline CDR1 reads MDHEN; CDR2 reads SYDVKM. The CDR3 protein is CASSLGGISTDTQYF. CDR3 in DNA: TGTGCCAGCAGTTTAGGCGGGATCAGCACAGATACGCAGTATTTT.

This clonotype appeared a few times. The V call is TRBV29-1, the J call TRBJ2-7; TRBD2 might be the D (6 bases). CDR1 and CDR2 from the germline V gene are SQVTM and ANQGSEA. There are 14 residues in the CDR3. Trimming cost V 4 bases and J 4 bases, with 17 bases left between them. CDR3 nucleotide sequence: TGCAGCGTTGGGCGCGTCGGGACTCAGTACGAGCAGTACTTC. It encodes CSVGRVGTQYEQYF.

This clonotype was picked up a small number of times. The J gene is TRBJ2-5, the V gene TRBV5-1; 8 positions match TRBD1. The CDR3 loop spans 16 amino acids. J lost 4 bases, V lost 3 bases, and 11 bases had no gene match. Per the germline V gene, CDR1 is SGHRS and CDR2 is YFSETQ. The CDR3 loop is CASSYRPPGGSETQYF. The CDR3 nucleotides are TGCGCCAGCAGCTACAGACCTCCAGGGGGCTCAGAGACCCAGTACTTC.